This is a list of T cell receptor beta chains from one sample in a study of identical twins. Each CDR3 protein gets one entry after TCRdb re-called the 5' RACE reads with MiXCR. This repertoire shows about 660,000 distinct CDR3 sequences, 8% to 9% found once; its top ten account for roughly 0.9%. The sample was also linked to a second study, of yellow fever vaccine responses in identical twins.

The sample comprised PBMCs. The receptors here all came from a woman under 30 in good health. Each CDR3 is given with its conserved first and last residue. The D gene is left open where the match is weak. Clone sizes are given selectively: once, few, many, or a class where the clone is expanded.

j_call | v_call | clone_size | d_call | cdr3_aa | cdr3_nt
TRBJ1-5 | TRBV20-1 | NA | NA | CSARGYHGERGAFGTQPQHF | TGCAGTGCTAGAGGATATCATGGGGAAAGGGGCGCGTTTGGTACTCAGCCCCAGCATTTT
TRBJ2-7 | TRBV4-3 | NA | NA | CASSEALMMNEQYF | TGCGCCAGCAGCGAGGCCCTTATGATGAACGAGCAGTACTTC
TRBJ2-7 | TRBV6-1 | few | TRBD2 | CASSPAGELYEQYF | TGTGCCAGCAGTCCAGCGGGAGAGCTCTACGAGCAGTACTTC
TRBJ2-1 | TRBV20-1 | NA | TRBD1 | CSARATGGGKFF | TGCAGTGCTAGGGCAACAGGGGGCGGAAAGTTCTTC
TRBJ1-6 | TRBV12-3/TRBV12-4 | many | NA | CASRRDHNSPLHF | TGTGCCAGCAGGCGGGACCATAATTCACCCCTCCACTTT
TRBJ1-1 | TRBV2 | few | NA | CASRGLPTTRILNTEAFF | TGTGCCAGCAGGGGTTTGCCGACTACAAGGATCCTGAACACTGAAGCTTTCTTT
TRBJ2-1 | TRBV5-1 | many | TRBD2 | CASSPASGAYNEQFF | TGCGCCAGCAGCCCCGCTAGCGGGGCCTACAATGAGCAGTTCTTC
TRBJ1-1 | TRBV7-9 | few | TRBD1 | CASSLTGQGNTEAFF | TGTGCCAGCAGCTTAACGGGACAGGGGAACACTGAAGCTTTCTTT
TRBJ2-1 | TRBV6-5 | NA | NA | CASRSSPRNEQFF | TGTGCCAGCAGGTCCTCCCCGCGGAATGAGCAGTTCTTC
TRBJ2-7 | TRBV4-1 | NA | TRBD1 | CASSTLTGGYEQYF | TGCGCCAGCAGCACCCTTACAGGGGGCTACGAGCAGTACTTC
TRBJ2-4 | TRBV7-9 | many | NA | CASSRGQPLAKNIQYF | TGTGCCAGCAGCCGAGGGCAGCCTCTAGCCAAAAACATTCAGTACTTC
TRBJ2-5 | TRBV15 | many | TRBD1 | CATSRSSTGEETQYF | TGTGCCACCAGCAGATCCTCGACAGGGGAAGAGACCCAGTACTTC
TRBJ2-5 | TRBV28 | many | TRBD2 | CASSLAVETQYF | TGTGCCAGCAGTCTAGCGGTGGAGACCCAGTACTTC
TRBJ2-1 | TRBV5-1 | few | TRBD2 | CASSLLAGAAKNEQFF | TGCGCCAGCAGCTTGTTAGCGGGAGCCGCGAAGAATGAGCAGTTCTTC
TRBJ2-3 | TRBV10-3 | NA | NA | CAISGAGTDTQYF | TGTGCCATTAGCGGAGCTGGTACAGATACGCAGTATTTT
TRBJ2-7 | TRBV20-1 | few | NA | CSARDQYLSSYEQYF | TGCAGTGCTAGAGATCAATACTTGTCCTCCTACGAGCAGTACTTC
TRBJ2-1 | TRBV11-1 | many | TRBD2 | CASSFLAPAGGSYNEQFF | TGTGCCAGCAGCTTTCTTGCTCCAGCGGGAGGCTCCTACAATGAGCAGTTCTTC
TRBJ2-3 | TRBV28 | many | TRBD2 | CASSSSGRATDTQYF | TGTGCCAGCAGTTCTAGCGGGAGGGCCACAGATACGCAGTATTTT
TRBJ2-3 | TRBV24-1 | NA | NA | CATSDRRSLTDTQYF | TGTGCCACCAGTGATCGAAGGTCCCTCACAGATACGCAGTATTTT
TRBJ2-5 | TRBV4-3 | NA | NA | CASSQDRVGEETQYF | TGCGCCAGCAGCCAAGATCGTGTAGGGGAAGAGACCCAGTACTTC
TRBJ1-2 | TRBV6-5 | NA | TRBD1 | CASSLYRGGYGYTF | TGTGCCAGCAGTTTATACAGGGGAGGGTATGGCTACACCTTC
TRBJ2-7 | TRBV7-9 | NA | TRBD2 | CASSSRLAGGPNEQYF | TGTGCCAGCAGCTCCCGACTAGCGGGAGGGCCTAACGAGCAGTACTTC
TRBJ2-2 | TRBV7-2 | few | NA | CASSLGQLGVTGELFF | TGTGCCAGCAGCTTAGGGCAATTAGGGGTCACCGGGGAGCTGTTTTTT
TRBJ2-1 | TRBV11-2 | few | NA | CASSIGLTEHNEQFF | TGTGCCAGCAGCATAGGACTAACGGAACACAATGAGCAGTTCTTC
TRBJ2-5 | TRBV10-3 | many | NA | CAISESGRGGTQYF | TGTGCCATCAGTGAGTCGGGACGAGGGGGGACCCAGTACTTC
TRBJ2-2 | TRBV28 | many | NA | CATSGTHAGELFF | TGTGCCACCTCCGGGACCCATGCCGGGGAGCTGTTTTTT
TRBJ2-7 | TRBV5-1 | many | NA | CASRVSGQGDEQYF | TGCGCCAGCAGAGTAAGCGGGCAGGGGGACGAGCAGTACTTC
TRBJ2-3 | TRBV7-6 | few | TRBD2 | CASSLKVAGPQVDTQYF | TGTGCCAGCAGCTTAAAGGTAGCGGGCCCACAGGTAGATACGCAGTATTTT
TRBJ2-2 | TRBV2 | NA | NA | CASSEIRPILNTGELFF | TGTGCCAGCAGTGAAATCCGACCCATACTCAACACCGGGGAGCTGTTTTTT
TRBJ1-1 | TRBV7-9 | few | NA | CASSSGDHREGNTEAFF | TGTGCCAGCTCGAGCGGGGACCACAGGGAAGGGAACACTGAAGCTTTCTTT
TRBJ2-3 | TRBV5-1 | NA | TRBD2 | CASSAPPAGEDPDTQYF | TGCGCCAGTTCCGCCCCTCCGGCGGGAGAGGATCCAGATACGCAGTATTTT
TRBJ2-2 | TRBV5-1 | NA | TRBD1 | CASPNWTGTNTGELFF | TGCGCCAGCCCCAATTGGACAGGGACCAACACCGGGGAGCTGTTTTTT
TRBJ1-4 | TRBV7-9 | NA | NA | CASSIDTEVWKLFF | TGTGCCAGCAGCATTGACACCGAGGTGTGGAAACTGTTTTTT
TRBJ2-1 | TRBV3-1 | many | NA | CASSQVPPTNNEQFF | TGTGCCAGCAGCCAAGTACCGCCTACAAACAATGAGCAGTTCTTC
TRBJ2-7 | TRBV9 | NA | NA | CASSGEMEAEQYF | TGTGCCAGCAGCGGGGAAATGGAGGCCGAGCAGTACTTC
TRBJ2-2 | TRBV12-3/TRBV12-4 | few | NA | CASSSYTGTPNTGELFF | TGTGCCAGCAGCTCCTACACCGGGACACCTAACACCGGGGAGCTGTTTTTT
TRBJ2-5 | TRBV7-2 | many | NA | CASSSTWAETQYF | TGTGCCAGCAGCTCAACCTGGGCAGAGACCCAGTACTTC
TRBJ2-7 | TRBV6-5 | once | TRBD1 | CASSSLQGAMYEQYF | TGTGCCAGCAGTTCCTTACAGGGGGCGATGTACGAGCAGTACTTC
TRBJ2-1 | TRBV5-5 | few | TRBD2 | CASSLANLAGATYNEQFF | TGTGCCAGCAGCTTGGCTAATCTAGCGGGAGCAACCTACAATGAGCAGTTCTTC
TRBJ2-3 | TRBV27 | NA | TRBD2 | CASLPFGTSGRKTQYF | TGTGCCAGCCTCCCTTTTGGGACTAGCGGTCGCAAGACGCAGTATTTT
TRBJ2-7 | TRBV5-6 | NA | NA | CASSFYYSEQYF | TGTGCCAGCAGCTTCTATTACTCCGAGCAGTACTTC
TRBJ1-2 | TRBV7-9 | few | NA | CASSPAGRPNYGYTF | TGTGCCAGCAGCCCCGCCGGCAGGCCTAACTATGGCTACACCTTC
TRBJ2-1 | TRBV5-1 | few | NA | CASSLDEIAYNEQFF | TGCGCCAGCAGCTTGGACGAGATAGCCTACAATGAGCAGTTCTTC
TRBJ2-1 | TRBV5-6 | NA | NA | CASSKGRVSYNEQFF | TGTGCCAGCAGCAAGGGCAGGGTCTCCTACAATGAGCAGTTCTTC
TRBJ2-1 | TRBV6-5 | NA | TRBD2 | CASSYQSGSINEQFF | TGTGCCAGCAGTTACCAGAGCGGGAGCATTAATGAGCAGTTCTTC
TRBJ1-2 | TRBV7-9 | NA | NA | CASSFRDTDNYGYTF | TGTGCCAGCAGCTTCCGGGACACCGATAACTATGGCTACACCTTC
TRBJ2-1 | TRBV3-1 | many | NA | CASSWGRVNNEQFF | TGTGCCAGCAGCTGGGGACGGGTAAACAATGAGCAGTTCTTC
TRBJ2-1 | TRBV14 | NA | NA | CASSPIPRASMGNEQFF | TGTGCCAGCAGCCCCATACCCAGGGCTTCGATGGGGAATGAGCAGTTCTTC
TRBJ2-1 | TRBV19 | NA | NA | CASSPRQKSAYNEQFF | TGTGCCAGTAGTCCTCGACAGAAGTCGGCCTACAATGAGCAGTTCTTC
TRBJ2-5 | TRBV4-2 | few | TRBD2 | CASRVTSGEQETQYF | TGTGCCAGCAGAGTCACTAGCGGGGAGCAAGAGACCCAGTACTTC
TRBJ2-7 | TRBV3-1 | few | TRBD2 | CASRTETSGSYEQYF | TGTGCCAGCAGGACAGAGACTAGCGGGAGCTACGAGCAGTACTTC
TRBJ2-7 | TRBV3-1 | NA | NA | CASSQNFMEEQYF | TGTGCCAGCAGCCAAAATTTTATGGAGGAGCAGTACTTC
TRBJ2-1 | TRBV27 | many | TRBD2 | CASTWIAGAAYNEQFF | TGTGCCAGCACTTGGATAGCGGGAGCGGCCTACAATGAGCAGTTCTTC
TRBJ2-2 | TRBV4-3 | few | TRBD2 | CASSQDAGGDGELFF | TGCGCCAGCAGCCAAGATGCGGGAGGAGACGGGGAGCTGTTTTTT
TRBJ2-1 | TRBV20-1 | NA | NA | CSARDLASVESHEQFF | TGCAGTGCTAGAGATCTGGCTAGTGTGGAATCCCATGAGCAGTTCTTC
TRBJ2-3 | TRBV7-8 | NA | TRBD2 | CASSHYVAGVGDTQYF | TGTGCCAGCAGCCACTACGTAGCGGGGGTGGGAGATACGCAGTATTTT
TRBJ2-1 | TRBV5-1 | few | NA | CASGTTLAPSSEQFF | TGCGCCAGCGGTACGACACTAGCCCCCTCGAGTGAGCAGTTCTTC
TRBJ2-1 | TRBV7-9 | few | TRBD2 | CASSISGGAYNEQFF | TGTGCCAGCAGCATTAGCGGGGGGGCGTACAATGAGCAGTTCTTC
TRBJ2-7 | TRBV28 | few | TRBD2 | CASNIGTSYYEQYF | TGTGCCAGCAATATCGGGACTAGCTACTACGAGCAGTACTTC